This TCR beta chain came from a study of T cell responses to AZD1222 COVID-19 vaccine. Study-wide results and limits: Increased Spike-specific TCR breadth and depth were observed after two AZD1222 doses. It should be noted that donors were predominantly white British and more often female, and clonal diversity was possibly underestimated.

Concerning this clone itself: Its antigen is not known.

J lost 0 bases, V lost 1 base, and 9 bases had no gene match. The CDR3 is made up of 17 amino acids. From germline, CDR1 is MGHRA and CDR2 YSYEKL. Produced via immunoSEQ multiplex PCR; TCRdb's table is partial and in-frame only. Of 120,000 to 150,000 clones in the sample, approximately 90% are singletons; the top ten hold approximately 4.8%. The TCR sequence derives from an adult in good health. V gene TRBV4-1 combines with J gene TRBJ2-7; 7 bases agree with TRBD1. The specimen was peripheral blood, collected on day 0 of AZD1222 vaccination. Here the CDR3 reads CASSQVSLQGTSYEQYF. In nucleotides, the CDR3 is TGCGCCAGCAGCCAAGTCTCATTACAGGGGACCTCCTACGAGCAGTACTTC.